These 18 T cell receptor beta chains were all obtained from the same sample, sequenced in a study of blood T cells in healthy people across ages. A sample-barcoded 5' primer and a J-beta primer mix were used in a second PCR of about 6 to 12 cycles. TCRdb itself ran the 5' RACE reads through MiXCR, one entry per CDR3 protein. The sample consists of hundreds of thousands of distinct CDR3 sequences, 40% to 45% of them appearing once. Sequencing input: blood. The receptors were gathered from a man older than 75 in good health.

This chain joins TRBV6-4 and TRBJ2-1, with 10 bases lining up with TRBD2. Looked up from germline, CDR1 is MRHNA and CDR2 is SNTAGT. This CDR3 comprises 15 residues. With 4 bases clipped from V and 7 bases from J, the junction kept 7 bases outside the gene matches. The CDR3 DNA reads TGTGCCAGCAGTGGAAGCGGGGGGGCATGGAATGAGCAGTTCTTC. Amino acid sequence: CASSGSGGAWNEQFF.

This clonotype was found a few times. V usage is TRBV4-3 and J usage is TRBJ2-1; D assignment may be TRBD1 or TRBD2 (5 bases each). The germline CDR1 and CDR2 sequences are LGHNA and YSLEER. Trimming stripped 1 base from V and 7 bases from J, with 17 bases between. The CDR3 length is 16 residues. As DNA, the CDR3 is TGCGCCAGCAGCCAAGTGGGCGGGCAGGGCCGGAATGAGCAGTTCTTC. It specifies CASSQVGGQGRNEQFF.

The rearrangement links TRBV3-1 to TRBJ2-1, with unresolved D. This CDR3 contains 12 residues. Germline values: CDR1 LGHDT, CDR2 YNNKEL (reference sequence). The germline V and J ends were trimmed by 4 bases and 6 bases, with 7 bases remaining between them. This CDR3 reads CASSLTSNEQFF. In DNA form, the CDR3 reads TGTGCCAGCAGCCTGACGAGCAATGAGCAGTTCTTC.

The chain is built from TRBV6-5 and TRBJ2-4; 7 bases agree with TRBD2. TRBJ2-7 matches the DNA end more closely, so the J call is doubtful. CDR3 length: 15 amino acids. Germline V gene lookup returns CDR1 MNHEY and CDR2 SVGAGI. The CDR3: CASSYSAGRTYEQYF. Written as DNA, the CDR3 is TGTGCCAGCAGTTACTCAGCGGGGAGGACTTACGAGCAGTACTTC.

This clonotype has just a few counts. This sequence joins TRBV6-2 or TRBV6-3 and TRBJ2-1; 10 bases fit TRBD2. V lost 6 bases, J lost 5 bases, and 7 bases stayed unmatched. Germline values: CDR1 MNHEY, CDR2 SVGEGT. The CDR3 extends over 15 amino acids. The CDR3 protein is CASSLAGAFDNEQFF. The CDR3 DNA reads TGTGCCAGCAGCCTAGCGGGAGCGTTCGACAATGAGCAGTTCTTC.

In its sample, this clonotype was seen a few times. This chain connects TRBV5-6 to TRBJ2-7; TRBD1 agrees at 10 bases. The V gene's germline CDR1 is SGHDT and CDR2 YYEEEE. The CDR3 contains 16 residues. The ends lost 4 bases at V and 0 bases at J; junction bases unmatched: 7. CDR3 DNA sequence: TGTGCCAGCAGCGCCCCCGGGACAGGGGTCTCCTACGAGCAGTACTTC. Translating it yields CASSAPGTGVSYEQYF.

This clonotype was picked up a small number of times. The chain links TRBV24-1 to TRBJ2-5, with TRBD1 identical over 9 bases. The germline CDR1 and CDR2 sequences are KGHDR and SFDVKD. V lost 4 bases to trimming and J lost 1 base; unmatched junction nucleotides: 3. CDR3 length: 15 amino acids. The CDR3 reads CATSDPGQGQETQYF. The CDR3 nucleotides are TGTGCCACCAGTGACCCGGGACAGGGCCAAGAGACCCAGTACTTC.

The V call is TRBV11-2, the J call TRBJ2-7; TRBD1 is a possible D gene (7 bases). The DNA matches TRBJ2-5 better at its end, which makes the J call doubtful. The CDR3 covers 16 residues. Looked up from germline, CDR1 is SGHAT and CDR2 is FQNNGV. CDR3 sequence: CASSPSRAGGMETQYF. CDR3 sequence (DNA): TGTGCCAGCAGCCCCTCCCGTGCAGGGGGGATGGAGACCCAGTACTTC.

J is TRBJ2-5 and V is TRBV7-9; possible D gene TRBD1, 6 bases. From germline, CDR1 is SEHNR and CDR2 FQNEAQ (reference sequence). CDR3 length: 16 amino acids. Trimming cost V 1 base and J 2 bases, with 14 bases left between them. The CDR3, as DNA: TGTGCCAGCAGCTTAGGGGGGCTAGCCGCGCAAGAGACCCAGTACTTC. This sequence encodes CASSLGGLAAQETQYF.

V and J are TRBV10-3 and TRBJ2-3; the match to TRBD2 covers 8 bases. Germline V gene sequence: CDR1 ENHRY, CDR2 SYGVKD. J was trimmed by 3 bases and V by 3 bases; bases with no gene match: 8. CDR3 size: 16 residues. DNA of the CDR3: TGTGCCATCAGTGAACCCGTAAGCGGGAGTACAGATACGCAGTATTTT. It yields the protein CAISEPVSGSTDTQYF.

This chain links TRBV20-1 with TRBJ2-5; D ambiguous. Germline V gives CDR1 DFQATT, CDR2 SNEGSKA (reference sequence). V lost 5 bases, J lost 11 bases, and 15 bases lay in between. This CDR3 comprises 11 residues. CDR3 region: CSAEGLEEQYF. As DNA, the CDR3 is TGCAGTGCTGAAGGGTTGGAAGAGCAGTACTTC.

This sequence joins TRBV2 and TRBJ2-1, with TRBD2 identical over 8 bases. The V segment lost 8 bases and the J segment 0 bases; nucleotides outside the gene matches: 9. CDR1 is SNHLY and CDR2 is FYNNEI in the germline V gene. The CDR3 is 16 residues long. Written as DNA, the CDR3 is TGTGCCAGCGAGGGCGGGGGGACCTTCTCCTACAATGAGCAGTTCTTC. This gives the protein CASEGGGTFSYNEQFF.

This clonotype appeared many times. The chain employs TRBV6-2 or TRBV6-3 and TRBJ2-7; 8 positions match TRBD2. V was clipped by 2 bases and J by 5 bases; unmatched bases: 14. Germline values: CDR1 MNHEY, CDR2 SVGEGT. This CDR3 is 17 amino acids long. The DNA of the CDR3 is TGTGCCAGCAGTTACATCCCCGGCGGGAGGTTCAACAACGAGCAGTACTTC. Protein: CASSYIPGGRFNNEQYF.

V usage is TRBV20-1 and J usage is TRBJ2-7; TRBD1 might be the D (6 bases). Germline V gene sequence: CDR1 DFQATT, CDR2 SNEGSKA (reference sequence). The CDR3 is 14 residues long. Trimming took off 0 bases at V and 7 bases at J, with 16 bases between the two ends. CDR3 region: CSARDDRRPWEQYF. The DNA of the CDR3 is TGCAGTGCTAGAGATGACAGGCGCCCATGGGAGCAGTACTTC.

This rearrangement joins TRBV9 to TRBJ2-7; D gene unclear. The CDR3 is 13 residues long. Per the germline V gene, CDR1 is SGDLS and CDR2 is YYNGEE. Trimming left V 3 bases short and J 7 bases short, with 14 bases between. In DNA, the CDR3 is TGTGCCAGCAGCGGAGCCTCTCCCCATGAGCAGTACTTC. It codes for CASSGASPHEQYF.

The chain uses TRBV21-1 and TRBJ2-1. TRBV21-1 is designated a pseudogene. The CDR3 is made up of 16 amino acids. The CDR3 coding sequence is TGTGCCAGCAGCAAAGGTGGTACAGAGGCCTACAATGAGCAGTTCTTC. It is translated as CASSKGGTEAYNEQFF.

This clonotype was counted a few times. The V call is TRBV20-1, the J call TRBJ2-3; TRBD2 matches 7 bases. The V gene end was trimmed by 7 bases and the J gene end by 9 bases; junction bases not matched to a gene: 25. The CDR3 spans 17 residues. The germline gives CDR1 DFQATT, CDR2 SNEGSKA (reference sequence). DNA for the CDR3: TGCAGTGTCGCCCAGGACTATAGCGGGTATGATGTGGGAACGCAGTATTTT. As protein: CSVAQDYSGYDVGTQYF.

This clonotype was seen a few times. V is TRBV14 and J is TRBJ2-1; maybe TRBD1 (6 bases). Germline V gene lookup returns CDR1 SGHDN and CDR2 FVKESK. CDR3 length equals 16 residues. The ends were cut back, 5 bases at V and 3 bases at J, with 17 bases in the middle. The CDR3 spells CASSIRQGTLYNEQFF. The CDR3, as DNA: TGTGCCAGCAGCATTCGTCAGGGGACACTCTACAATGAGCAGTTCTTC.